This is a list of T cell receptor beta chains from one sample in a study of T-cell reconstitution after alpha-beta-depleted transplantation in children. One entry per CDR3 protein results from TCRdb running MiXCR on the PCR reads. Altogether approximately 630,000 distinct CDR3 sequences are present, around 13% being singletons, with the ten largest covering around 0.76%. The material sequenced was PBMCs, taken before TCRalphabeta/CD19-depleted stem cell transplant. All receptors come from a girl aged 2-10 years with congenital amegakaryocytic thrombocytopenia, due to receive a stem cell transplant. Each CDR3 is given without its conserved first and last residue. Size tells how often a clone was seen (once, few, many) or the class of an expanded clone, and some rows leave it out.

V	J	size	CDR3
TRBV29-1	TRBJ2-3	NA	SVEGDKGSTDTQY
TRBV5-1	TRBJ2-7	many	ARLAGQAGGYEQY
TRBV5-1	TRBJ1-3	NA	ASSPGTDNSGNTIY
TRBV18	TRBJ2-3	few	ASSPRSGRSTDTQY
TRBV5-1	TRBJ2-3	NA	ASSVRQGTDTQY
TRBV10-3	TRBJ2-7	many	AISALAGNSYEQY
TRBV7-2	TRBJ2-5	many	ASSLVAGEETQY
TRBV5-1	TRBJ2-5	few	ASSSLGPTGSETQY
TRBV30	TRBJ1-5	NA	AWSVGDGQPQH
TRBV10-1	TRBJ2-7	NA	ATQGPSSYEQY
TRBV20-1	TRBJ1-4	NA	SARETPSNEKLF
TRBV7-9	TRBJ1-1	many	ASSFGGIDTEAF
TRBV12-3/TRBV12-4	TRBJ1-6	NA	ASSLDRLDSPLH
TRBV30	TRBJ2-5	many	ASQEGETQY
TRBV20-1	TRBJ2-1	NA	SATLPTRSLHNEQF
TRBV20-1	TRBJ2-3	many	SASGREDNPTDTQY
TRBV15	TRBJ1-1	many	ATSLMNTEAF
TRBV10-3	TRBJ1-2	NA	ATQEGANVIYGYT
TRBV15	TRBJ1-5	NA	ATSREGLNQPQH
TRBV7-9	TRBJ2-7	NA	ASSLALMRGHSYEQY
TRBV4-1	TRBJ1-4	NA	ASRGPQGKLF
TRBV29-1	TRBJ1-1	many	SSVEMNTEAF
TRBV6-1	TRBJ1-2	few	ASSLGQGERGYT
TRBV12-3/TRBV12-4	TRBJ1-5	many	ASSLRGDQPQH
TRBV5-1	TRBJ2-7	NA	ASWTGDSSYEQY
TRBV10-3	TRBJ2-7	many	AISESERGGTLYEQY
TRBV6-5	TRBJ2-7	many	ASSRAYEQY
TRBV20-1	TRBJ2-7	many	SARAPERTAPNNEQY
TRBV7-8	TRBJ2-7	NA	ASSWTEHEQY
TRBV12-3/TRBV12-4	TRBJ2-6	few	ASSFDRYSGANVLT
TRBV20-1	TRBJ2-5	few	SALKTRTAAGETQY
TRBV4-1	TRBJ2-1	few	ASSLQGAGESSYNEQF
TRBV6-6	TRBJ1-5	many	ASSYTGNQPQH
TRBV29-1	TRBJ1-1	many	SADRGNTEAF